The following is a TCR beta chain sequence with its context. Its antigen is not identified. Sequencing used immunoSEQ multiplex PCR; TCRdb keeps in-frame clones, though not all of them. The sample includes around 200,000 clones, roughly 90% seen only once; the top ten take over 0.85%. This CDR3 is built from 14 residues. Trimming cost V 6 bases and J 8 bases; bases outside gene matches: 7. The germline gives CDR1 LNHDA, CDR2 SQIVND (reference sequence). The data were taken from a study of T cell responses to AZD1222 COVID-19 vaccine. Points from the study as a whole: The repertoires were collected only after the peak T cell response. AZD1222 recipients seropositive at baseline numbered only six or seven. In a largely white British group with more females than males, clonal diversity was possibly underestimated.

This TCR was sampled from an adult in good health. The sample in question was peripheral blood, obtained on day 0 of AZD1222 vaccination. This chain uses TRBV19 with TRBJ1-6; 7 bases agree with TRBD1. CDR3 sequence reads: CASRSGTDYSPLHF. CDR3 nucleotide sequence: TGTGCCAGTAGGTCCGGGACAGATTATTCACCCCTCCACTTT.